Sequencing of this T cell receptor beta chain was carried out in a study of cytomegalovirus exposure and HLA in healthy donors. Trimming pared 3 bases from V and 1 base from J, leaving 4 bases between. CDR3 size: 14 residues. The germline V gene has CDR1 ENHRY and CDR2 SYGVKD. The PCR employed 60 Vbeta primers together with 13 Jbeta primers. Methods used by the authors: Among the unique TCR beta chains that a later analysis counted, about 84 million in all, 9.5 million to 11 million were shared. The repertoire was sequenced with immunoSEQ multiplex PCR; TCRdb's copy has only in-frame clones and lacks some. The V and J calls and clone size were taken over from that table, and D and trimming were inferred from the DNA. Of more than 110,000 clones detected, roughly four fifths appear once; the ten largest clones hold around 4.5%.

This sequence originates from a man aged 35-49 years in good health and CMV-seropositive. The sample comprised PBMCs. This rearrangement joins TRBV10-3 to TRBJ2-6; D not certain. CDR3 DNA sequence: TGTGCCATCAGTGAACTATCTGGGGCCAACGTCCTGACTTTC. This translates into CAISELSGANVLTF.